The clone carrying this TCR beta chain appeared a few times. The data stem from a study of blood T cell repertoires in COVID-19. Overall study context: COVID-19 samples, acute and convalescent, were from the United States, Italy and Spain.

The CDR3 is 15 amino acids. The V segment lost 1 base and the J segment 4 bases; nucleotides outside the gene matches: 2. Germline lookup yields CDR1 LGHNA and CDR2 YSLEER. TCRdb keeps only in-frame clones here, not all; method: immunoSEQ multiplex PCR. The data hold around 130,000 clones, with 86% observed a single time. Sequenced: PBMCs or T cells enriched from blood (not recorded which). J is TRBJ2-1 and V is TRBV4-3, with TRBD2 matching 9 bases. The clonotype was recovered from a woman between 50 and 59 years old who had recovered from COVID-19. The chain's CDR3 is CASSQARGGYNEQFF. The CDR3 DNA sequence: TGCGCCAGCAGCCAAGCGCGGGGGGGGTACAATGAGCAGTTCTTC.